Each of the 27 T cell receptor beta chains below was sequenced from the same sample in a study of chemoradiotherapy in HPV16-positive cancers. TCRdb keeps only in-frame clones here, not all; method: immunoSEQ multiplex PCR. The sample lists about 7,800 clones; roughly four fifths were seen once. This material was acquired from a patient who underwent chemoradiotherapy. Receptors originate from a human donor with HPV-associated anogenital cancer.

This clone has a handful of counts. The chain employs TRBV7-2 and TRBJ2-1; 13 nucleotides align to TRBD2. This CDR3 is built from 19 residues. V shed 5 bases, J shed 0 bases, and the junction held 10 bases outside the gene matches. Germline V gene data show CDR1 as SGHTA and CDR2 as FQGNSA. Written as DNA, the CDR3 is TGTGCCAGCAGCCGAAAGGGGACTAGCGGGACCATCTCCTACAATGAGCAGTTCTTC. Its protein product is CASSRKGTSGTISYNEQFF.

In this sample, this clone turned up a few times. V gene TRBV11-2 combines with J gene TRBJ1-1; D gene uncertain. Germline V lookup: CDR1 SGHAT, CDR2 FQNNGV. The CDR3 is 16 amino acids. V dropped 5 bases and J dropped 3 bases, with 19 bases sitting between them. CDR3 loop: CASSRFPGPGDTEAFF. The CDR3 coding sequence is TGTGCCAGCAGCAGATTCCCCGGACCTGGGGACACTGAAGCTTTCTTT.

The rearrangement links TRBV29-1 to TRBJ1-2; TRBD1 might be the D (5 bases). Between the trimmed V and J ends, which lost 7 bases and 8 bases, there was a span of 14 bases. The V gene's germline CDR1 is SQVTM and CDR2 ANQGSEA. This CDR3 region has 11 residues. The CDR3 sequence is CSAEAGKGYTF. The CDR3 DNA reads as TGCAGCGCAGAAGCAGGGAAAGGCTACACCTTC.

The J gene is TRBJ2-3, the V gene TRBV6-6; 8 positions match TRBD2. CDR1 is MNHNY and CDR2 is SVGAGI in the germline V gene (reference sequence). There are 13 residues in the CDR3. V lost 5 bases, J lost 11 bases, and 9 bases stayed unmatched. CDR3 sequence: CASSGAREGEQYF. CDR3 DNA sequence: TGTGCCAGCAGTGGTGCCCGGGAGGGGGAGCAGTATTTT.

V and J are TRBV19 and TRBJ1-2; D gene uncertain. Germline CDR1 and CDR2: LNHDA and SQIVND (reference sequence). The CDR3 is 12 residues long. V gave up 3 bases and J gave up 7 bases, with 9 bases separating them. CDR3 sequence: CASSIGGLGYTF. For the CDR3, the DNA is TGTGCCAGTAGTATCGGAGGGCTTGGCTACACCTTC.

The CDR3 reads CASSQGFSGRDISYNEQFF. CDR3 bases: TGCGCCAGCAGCCAAGGGTTCAGCGGGAGGGATATCTCCTACAATGAGCAGTTCTTC. This chain joins TRBV4-3 and TRBJ2-1, with 10 bases matching TRBD2. Germline values: CDR1 LGHNA, CDR2 YSLEER. Losses at the gene ends were 1 base for V and 0 bases for J; bases not matched to a gene: 9. The CDR3 loop spans 19 amino acids.

The chain combines TRBV29-1 with TRBJ1-3; D is undetermined. The CDR3 has 13 amino acids. V lost 4 bases, J lost 1 base, and 8 bases lay in between. Germline CDR1 SQVTM, CDR2 ANQGSEA. The chain's CDR3 is CSVGGQSGNTIYF. The CDR3 DNA reads as TGCAGCGTTGGCGGGCAATCTGGAAACACCATATATTTT.

The chain carries TRBV27 and TRBJ2-3; possible D gene TRBD2, 5 bases. CDR1 is MNHEY and CDR2 is SMNVEV in the germline V gene (reference sequence). This CDR3 is built from 14 residues. The V and J ends lost 1 base and 5 bases respectively, with 10 bases between them. The CDR3 sequence: CASSLLGRGDTQYF. The CDR3 nucleotides read TGTGCCAGCAGTTTATTGGGCCGGGGAGATACGCAGTATTTT.

V and J are TRBV28 and TRBJ1-1; D is unresolved. V shed 6 bases and J shed 1 base, with 18 bases lying between them. CDR3 size: 16 residues. In germline, CDR1 is MDHEN, CDR2 SYDVKM. CDR3 sequence reads: CASSRSAGPSNTEAFF. The CDR3 bases are TGTGCCAGCAGCCGATCCGCCGGGCCTTCGAACACTGAAGCTTTCTTT.

The rearrangement joins TRBV11-1 to TRBJ2-1, with TRBD2 matching 11 bases. Germline V lookup: CDR1 SGHAT, CDR2 FQDESV (reference sequence). V shed 1 base and J 1 base; nucleotides not matched to a gene: 9. The CDR3 runs 19 residues. The CDR3 loop reads CASSLEGLAEANSYNEQFF. The CDR3, as DNA: TGTGCCAGCAGCTTAGAGGGACTAGCGGAGGCAAATTCCTACAATGAGCAGTTCTTC. The variable domain in full, with the rest retrieved from reference TRBV11-1 and TRBJ2-1, is EAEVAQSPRYKITEKSQAVAFWCDPISGHATLYWYRQILGQGPELLVQFQDESVVDDSQLPKDRFSAERLKGVDSTLKIQPAELGDSAMYLCASSLEGLAEANSYNEQFFGPGTRLTVL.

This sequence joins TRBV5-4 and TRBJ2-7; 7 bases are shared with TRBD1. CDR3 length equals 15 residues. CDR1 is SGHNT, CDR2 YYREEE, per germline (reference sequence). With 0 bases clipped from V and 2 bases from J, the junction kept 5 bases outside the gene matches. The CDR3 loop is CASSLVPGTAYEQYF. Here the CDR3 DNA reads TGTGCCAGCAGCTTGGTTCCCGGGACAGCCTACGAGCAGTACTTC.

The J gene is TRBJ1-1, the V gene TRBV5-1, with no clear D. This CDR3 spans 14 amino acids. CDR1 is SGHRS, CDR2 YFSETQ, per germline. Trimming took off 2 bases at V and 7 bases at J, with 15 bases between the two ends. CDR3 in amino acids: CASSFMDGYYEAFF. CDR3 sequence (DNA): TGCGCCAGCAGCTTTATGGACGGATACTATGAAGCTTTCTTT.

The chain has TRBV18 and TRBJ1-2; D gene unclear. Germline V gene lookup returns CDR1 KGHSH and CDR2 LQKENI. V was pared by 4 bases and J by 6 bases, with 6 bases between. This CDR3 contains 11 residues. DNA of the CDR3: TGTGCCAGCTCACAGCGGGATGGCTACACCTTC. Translating gives CASSQRDGYTF.

The rearrangement links TRBV18 to TRBJ2-7; TRBD1 matches 9 bases. J lost 2 bases, V lost 3 bases, and 5 bases had no gene match. The CDR3 covers 15 residues. Germline CDR1 KGHSH, CDR2 LQKENI. As DNA, the CDR3 is TGTGCCAGCTCACCTATACAGGGGGCCCCCTACGAGCAGTACTTC. Its protein is CASSPIQGAPYEQYF. Filled out from reference TRBV18 and TRBJ2-7, the complete variable domain reads NAGVMQNPRHLVRRRGQEARLRCSPMKGHSHVYWYRQLPEEGLKFMVYLQKENIIDESGMPKERFSAEFPKEGPSILRIQQVVRGDSAAYFCASSPIQGAPYEQYFGPGTRLTVT.

As to this clone: Relative to the germline gene, one junction end is altered; a read error may explain this. The gene calls are TRBV19 and TRBJ1-1; weak D call: TRBD1 (5 bases). The length of the CDR3 is 12 residues. CDR1 LNHDA and CDR2 SQIVND come from the germline V gene (reference sequence). The DNA of the CDR3 is TGTGCCAGTAGTATATCAGAGGGGAGAAGATCCTTT. This sequence encodes CASSISEGRRSF. Combining the CDR3 with reference TRBV19 and TRBJ1-1 gives the whole variable domain DGGITQSPKYLFRKEGQNVTLSCEQNLNHDAMYWYRQDPGQGLRLIYYSQIVNDFQKGDIAEGYSVSREKKESFPLTVTSAQKNPTAFYLCASSISEGRRSFGQGTRLTVV.

V usage is TRBV5-6 and J usage is TRBJ2-7; D unclear. The germline V gene has CDR1 SGHDT and CDR2 YYEEEE. Trimming took 0 bases from V and 5 from J, leaving 3 bases between them. The CDR3 extends over 11 amino acids. The chain's CDR3 is CASSLGHEQYF. The CDR3 nucleotides read TGTGCCAGCAGCTTGGGCCACGAGCAGTACTTC.

DNA of the CDR3: TGTGCCCTTCAGGGGAGCACAGATACGCAGTATTTT. Protein sequence: CALQGSTDTQYF. This rearrangement joins TRBV30 to TRBJ2-3; a weak D match, TRBD1 (6 bases). CDR1 is GTSNPN, CDR2 SVGIG, per germline (reference sequence). The length of the CDR3 is 12 residues. V dropped 8 bases and J dropped 0 bases, with 9 bases sitting between them.

The chain couples TRBV9 to TRBJ1-2; D is possibly TRBD1 (5 bases). The CDR3 runs to 17 residues. Germline CDR1 is SGDLS and CDR2 is YYNGEE. V shed 4 bases and J shed 4 bases, with 23 bases lying between them. The CDR3 sequence is CASSLSAGTEEFYGYTF. CDR3 in DNA: TGTGCCAGCAGCTTATCTGCCGGGACCGAGGAATTCTATGGCTACACCTTC. The full variable domain, its missing parts supplied by reference TRBV9 and TRBJ1-2, is DSGVTQTPKHLITATGQRVTLRCSPRSGDLSVYWYQQSLDQGLQFLIQYYNGEERAKGNILERFSAQQFPDLHSELNLSSLELGDSALYFCASSLSAGTEEFYGYTFGSGTRLTVV.

The rearrangement uses TRBV28 and TRBJ1-1; D uncertain. The CDR3 loop spans 13 amino acids. Trimming pared 5 bases from V and 0 bases from J, leaving 7 bases between. The germline V gene encodes CDR1 MDHEN and CDR2 SYDVKM. CDR3 protein: CASSRRLNTEAFF. The CDR3, as DNA: TGTGCCAGCAGTAGACGGCTGAACACTGAAGCTTTCTTT.

The chain has TRBV9 and TRBJ2-7; 9 nucleotides agree with TRBD2. CDR3 length equals 15 residues. Germline V gene data show CDR1 as SGDLS and CDR2 as YYNGEE. J lost 6 bases, V lost 1 base, and 8 bases had no gene match. The CDR3 DNA sequence: TGTGCCAGCAGCGTATCAGGCGGGAGGGCTACCGAGCAGTACTTC. Translated, it gives CASSVSGGRATEQYF.

The rearrangement joins TRBV4-1 to TRBJ1-1; D not resolved. Between the trimmed V and J ends, which lost 1 base and 0 bases, there was a span of 9 bases. Per the germline V gene, CDR1 is MGHRA and CDR2 is YSYEKL. The CDR3 runs to 15 residues. The CDR3 DNA is TGCGCCAGCAGCCAAGGTCCGGAATTGAACACTGAAGCTTTCTTT. Amino acid sequence: CASSQGPELNTEAFF.

In its sample, this clone was seen a few times. The chain links TRBV28 to TRBJ2-7, with D unresolved. The V and J ends lost 5 bases and 1 base respectively, with 12 bases between them. The CDR3 sequence is 14 residues long. Germline CDR1 is MDHEN and CDR2 is SYDVKM. The CDR3 reads CASSPAVSSYEQYF. CDR3 DNA: TGTGCCAGCAGTCCTGCAGTCTCTTCCTACGAGCAGTACTTC.

The DNA for the CDR3 is TGTGCCAGCAGCCCCCACCGCGCGCGAGTCTCCTACAATGAGCAGTTCTTC. Its translation is CASSPHRARVSYNEQFF. The chain joins TRBV7-3 to TRBJ2-1; D call uncertain. Trimming cost V 5 bases and J 0 bases, with 17 bases left between them. Germline CDR1 SGHTA, CDR2 FQGTGA. There are 17 residues in the CDR3.

V gene TRBV11-2 combines with J gene TRBJ1-1; D unresolved. Germline CDR1 SGHAT, CDR2 FQNNGV. The CDR3 spans 13 residues. The ends were cut back, 1 base at V and 4 bases at J, with 7 bases in the middle. CDR3 coding DNA: TGTGCCAGCAGCTTAGTTGGCTCCACTGAAGCTTTCTTT. Amino acid sequence: CASSLVGSTEAFF.

The chain combines TRBV1 with TRBJ2-4; the table names TRBD1, a call not compared with the DNA. TRBV1 is classified as a pseudogene. CDR3 length equals 19 residues. The CDR3 region is CTSSHLRDRGFQAKNIQYF. The CDR3, as DNA: TGCACCAGCAGCCACCTGAGGGACAGGGGGTTTCAGGCCAAAAACATTCAGTACTTC.

This chain connects TRBV7-6 to TRBJ1-1; D is undetermined. Germline V gives CDR1 SGHVS, CDR2 FNYEAQ. The CDR3 contains 13 residues. The V gene lost 1 base and the J gene lost 1 base, with 4 bases spanning the gap. The CDR3 loop is CASSLEGNTEAFF. In nucleotides, the CDR3 is TGTGCCAGCAGCTTAGAAGGGAACACTGAAGCTTTCTTT.

This chain joins TRBV6-6 and TRBJ2-3; 10 nucleotides match TRBD2. With 5 bases clipped from V and 5 bases from J, the junction kept 4 bases outside the gene matches. CDR3 length: 14 amino acids. In germline, CDR1 is MNHNY, CDR2 SVGAGI (reference sequence). In DNA form, the CDR3 reads TGTGCCAGCAGTCCGGGACTAGCGAGAGATACGCAGTATTTT. This gives the protein CASSPGLARDTQYF.